This TCR beta chain was obtained from a study of OX40 agonist ivuxolimab in advanced cancers. About the study: Patients' therapy was ivuxolimab, an antibody that acts as an agonist of OX40 (CD134). Across the patients, intravenous ivuxolimab was delivered every 2 weeks at 0.01 to 10 mg/kg. Points from the study as a whole: Fewer expanded clones were found on average in CD4+ than in CD8+ T cells. Undetermined was the antigen specificity of the expanded peripheral T cells.

Data came from immunoSEQ multiplex PCR; TCRdb stores just in-frame clones and leaves some out. The data show roughly 48,000 clones, approximately 85% seen once. V was pared by 4 bases and J by 4 bases, with 10 bases between. The germline gives CDR1 MRHNA, CDR2 SNTAGT. This CDR3 spans 13 amino acids. Turning to this clone: The antigen is undetermined.

The chain links TRBV6-4 to TRBJ1-1; no clear D. This clonotype was sampled from an adult with an advanced solid tumor such as melanoma, head and neck, liver or kidney cancer. Sequenced here: CD4+ or CD8+ T cells sorted from blood, sampled in a trial of the OX40 agonist ivuxolimab. CDR3 sequence: CASSVSPGTEAFF. The CDR3 coding sequence is TGTGCCAGCAGTGTTAGTCCGGGCACTGAAGCTTTCTTT.